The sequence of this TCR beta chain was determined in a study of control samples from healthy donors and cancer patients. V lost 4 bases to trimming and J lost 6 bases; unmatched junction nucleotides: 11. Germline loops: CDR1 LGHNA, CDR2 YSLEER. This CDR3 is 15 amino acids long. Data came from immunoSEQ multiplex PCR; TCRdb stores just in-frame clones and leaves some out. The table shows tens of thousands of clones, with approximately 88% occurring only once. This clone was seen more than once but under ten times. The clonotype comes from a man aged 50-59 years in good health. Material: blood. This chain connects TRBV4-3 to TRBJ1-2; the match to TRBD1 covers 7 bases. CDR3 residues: CASSRQGQPGDGYTF. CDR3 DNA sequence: TGCGCCAGCAGCCGACAGGGACAGCCCGGTGATGGCTACACCTTC.